The 23 T cell receptor beta chains reported below all come from one sample, sequenced in a study of T cell responses to AZD1222 COVID-19 vaccine. Repertoires were generated with immunoSEQ multiplex PCR, while TCRdb's copy carries only in-frame clones and drops some. The profile shows 55,000 to 90,000 clones, roughly 82% of them singletons. The sample consisted of peripheral blood, taken on day 0 of AZD1222 vaccination. These TCRs come from an adult in good health.

The chain recombines TRBV9 with TRBJ2-3, with 9 bases lining up with TRBD1. Trimming removed 3 bases from V and 15 bases from J; junction bases left unmatched: 8. CDR3 size: 12 residues. The germline gives CDR1 SGDLS, CDR2 YYNGEE. The CDR3 DNA reads as TGTGCCAGCAGCGGTGCTGGGACAGGGTATTATTTT. The encoded protein is CASSGAGTGYYF.

This clone was seen more than once but under ten times. In nucleotides, the CDR3 is TGTGCCAGCAGTTACTCGCAGGGGCTTTACGAGCAGTACTTC. Translating it yields CASSYSQGLYEQYF. This rearrangement joins TRBV6-2 or TRBV6-3 to TRBJ2-7; the D gene is possibly TRBD1 (6 bases). This CDR3 contains 14 residues. V was trimmed by 0 bases and J by 4 bases, leaving 10 bases between them. Germline CDR1 reads MNHEY; CDR2 reads SVGEGT.

This rearrangement joins TRBV18 to TRBJ2-3; TRBD2 aligns across 7 bases. This CDR3 is built from 15 residues. The J segment lost 2 bases and the V segment lost 3 bases, leaving 5 bases of the junction unmatched. From germline, CDR1 is KGHSH and CDR2 LQKENI. The CDR3 DNA is TGTGCCAGCTCACCCGGGGGGACCGACACAGATACGCAGTATTTT. Protein: CASSPGGTDTDTQYF. The whole variable domain, filled in from reference TRBV18 and TRBJ2-3, reads NAGVMQNPRHLVRRRGQEARLRCSPMKGHSHVYWYRQLPEEGLKFMVYLQKENIIDESGMPKERFSAEFPKEGPSILRIQQVVRGDSAAYFCASSPGGTDTDTQYFGPGTRLTVL.

This chain connects TRBV7-9 to TRBJ1-3; D gene uncertain. The CDR3 is made up of 16 amino acids. Germline CDR1 SEHNR, CDR2 FQNEAQ (reference sequence). The V end was cut by 1 base, the J end by 0 bases, with 10 bases between. DNA for the CDR3: TGTGCCAGCAGCTTAGTTTTAGGGATCTCTGGAAACACCATATATTTT. Translating it yields CASSLVLGISGNTIYF.

V is TRBV10-1 and J is TRBJ1-5; D unclear. This CDR3 spans 12 amino acids. V lost 11 bases and J 6 bases, leaving 14 bases between the germline ends. Per the germline V gene, CDR1 is WNHNN and CDR2 is SYGVQD (reference sequence). Written as DNA, the CDR3 is TGCGCCTCATCCCAACCTGGTCAGCCCCAGCATTTT. Amino acid sequence: CASSQPGQPQHF.

The chain links TRBV7-9 to TRBJ2-3; D is possibly TRBD1 (5 bases). CDR3 length equals 14 residues. V was clipped by 8 bases and J by 3 bases, with 15 bases between them. Germline CDR1 and CDR2: SEHNR and FQNEAQ (reference sequence). The CDR3 region is CASARWQGTDTQYF. The CDR3 DNA sequence: TGTGCCAGCGCTAGGTGGCAGGGAACAGATACGCAGTATTTT.

The chain recombines TRBV7-9 with TRBJ2-7, with TRBD1 matching over 7 bases. The CDR3 loop spans 16 amino acids. The junction had 13 bases not matched to a gene; V was cut back by 1 base and J by 7 bases. Looked up from germline, CDR1 is SEHNR and CDR2 is FQNEAQ (reference sequence). The CDR3: CASSLVGTAQRGEQYF. DNA of the CDR3: TGTGCCAGCAGCTTAGTTGGGACAGCTCAAAGAGGGGAGCAGTACTTC.

V and J are TRBV7-9 and TRBJ2-7; D remains unclear. The CDR3 contains 13 residues. V was shortened by 5 bases and J by 5 bases, with 13 bases between the two germline ends. CDR1 and CDR2 (germline): SEHNR, FQNEAQ (reference sequence). The chain's CDR3 is CASSPGRRNEQYF. The CDR3 bases are TGTGCCAGCAGCCCAGGACGGCGCAACGAGCAGTACTTC.

The chain employs TRBV9 and TRBJ2-1; D not certain. The CDR3 runs to 15 residues. Between the trimmed V and J ends, which lost 0 bases and 4 bases, there was a span of 11 bases. Germline V gene lookup returns CDR1 SGDLS and CDR2 YYNGEE. The CDR3 DNA reads TGTGCCAGCAGCGTAGGGCTCGATGCATACAATGAGCAGTTCTTC. Translating it yields CASSVGLDAYNEQFF. Together with reference TRBV9 and TRBJ2-1, the CDR3 gives the full variable domain: DSGVTQTPKHLITATGQRVTLRCSPRSGDLSVYWYQQSLDQGLQFLIQYYNGEERAKGNILERFSAQQFPDLHSELNLSSLELGDSALYFCASSVGLDAYNEQFFGPGTRLTVL.

This chain joins TRBV20-1 and TRBJ1-2; D possibly corresponds to TRBD1 (6 bases). There are 10 residues in the CDR3. The germline V gene has CDR1 DFQATT and CDR2 SNEGSKA (reference sequence). Trimming took off 5 bases at V and 8 bases at J, with 9 bases between the two ends. CDR3 sequence (DNA): TGCAGTGCTCTGGGGGCCGGCTACACCTTC. Its translation: CSALGAGYTF.

The chain couples TRBV3-1 (or the pseudogene TRBV3-2) to TRBJ1-5, with no clear D. The V and J ends lost 1 base and 3 bases respectively, with 7 bases between them. The length of the CDR3 is 14 residues. Germline V lookup: CDR1 LGHDT, CDR2 YNNKEL (reference sequence). The chain's CDR3 is CASSQGLDNQPQHF. The CDR3 DNA is TGTGCCAGCAGCCAAGGGCTGGACAATCAGCCCCAGCATTTT.

The rearrangement joins TRBV15 to TRBJ1-1; 12 positions agree with TRBD1. The CDR3 length is 15 residues. Germline lookup yields CDR1 LNHNV and CDR2 YYDKDF (reference sequence). The junction had 6 bases not matched to a gene; V was cut back by 3 bases and J by 7 bases. DNA for the CDR3: TGTGCCACCAGCAGGGGACAGGGGGCAACTATTGAAGCTTTCTTT. Encoded protein: CATSRGQGATIEAFF.

CDR3 sequence (DNA): TGTGCCAGCAGCGTAGGGACCTGGTGGGGAGAAGCCTATGGCTACACCTTC. Protein product: CASSVGTWWGEAYGYTF. This chain uses TRBV9 with TRBJ1-2; D gene uncertain. The CDR3 is made up of 17 amino acids. Trimming cost V 0 bases and J 4 bases, with 19 bases left between them. In germline, CDR1 is SGDLS, CDR2 YYNGEE.

This chain joins TRBV19 and TRBJ1-5; no clear D. There are 16 residues in the CDR3. With 2 bases removed from V and 0 bases from J, the gap between germline ends came to 11 bases. Germline loops: CDR1 LNHDA, CDR2 SQIVND (reference sequence). The CDR3 sequence is CASSIKGLYSNQPQHF. The CDR3 DNA reads TGTGCCAGTAGTATAAAAGGTCTATATAGCAATCAGCCCCAGCATTTT.

The rearrangement links TRBV4-1 to TRBJ1-5, with D possibly being TRBD1 (5 bases). The germline CDR1 and CDR2 sequences are MGHRA and YSYEKL. The germline V and J ends were trimmed by 0 bases and 7 bases, with 13 bases remaining between them. The CDR3 contains 15 residues. CDR3 amino acids: CASSQEEGAGQPQHF. As DNA, the CDR3 is TGCGCCAGCAGCCAAGAGGAAGGGGCCGGGCAGCCCCAGCATTTT.

This clone occurred a few times. Distinct nucleotide sequences in the sample also encode this CDR3. The rearrangement links TRBV27 to TRBJ1-1; D is perhaps TRBD1 (5 bases). Germline V CDR1 and CDR2: MNHEY, SMNVEV (reference sequence). The ends were cut back, 5 bases at V and 2 bases at J, with 9 bases in the middle. The CDR3 contains 13 residues. The CDR3 is CASSLTGNTEAFF. CDR3 sequence (DNA): TGTGCCAGCAGTCTAACAGGCAACACTGAAGCTTTCTTT.

The chain recombines TRBV7-2 with TRBJ2-7, with D possibly being TRBD1 (6 bases). The germline V gene encodes CDR1 SGHTA and CDR2 FQGNSA. V gave up 4 bases and J gave up 0 bases, with 19 bases separating them. This CDR3 comprises 17 residues. The CDR3 DNA reads TGTGCCAGCAGCTCGCTCTTGGGGCAGGGGAACTCCTACGAGCAGTACTTC. This translates into CASSSLLGQGNSYEQYF.

V is TRBV4-2 and J is TRBJ2-3; a possible D gene is TRBD1 (6 bases). The V gene lost 0 bases and the J gene lost 0 bases, with 7 bases spanning the gap. The germline gives CDR1 LGHNA, CDR2 YNFKEQ. The CDR3 has 15 residues. CDR3 sequence: CASSQEGGSTDTQYF. CDR3 sequence (DNA): TGTGCCAGCAGCCAAGAAGGGGGAAGCACAGATACGCAGTATTTT.

The chain links TRBV30 to TRBJ1-1; 7 nucleotides agree with TRBD1. Germline assignment: CDR1 GTSNPN and CDR2 SVGIG (reference sequence). This CDR3 has 14 amino acids. V trimming: 0 bases; J trimming: 5 bases; junction bases outside the gene matches: 6. CDR3 sequence (DNA): TGTGCCTGGAGTGTAAGGTACAGGGGAACTGAAGCTTTCTTT. It codes for CAWSVRYRGTEAFF.

The J gene is TRBJ1-1, the V gene TRBV29-1; tentative D call: TRBD1 (5 bases). Germline CDR1 and CDR2: SQVTM and ANQGSEA. V lost 4 bases, J lost 1 base, and 10 bases lay in between. The CDR3 consists of 13 residues. The CDR3 bases are TGCAGCGTTGCTCAGGGAGGGAACACTGAAGCTTTCTTT. It encodes CSVAQGGNTEAFF.

V and J are TRBV7-9 and TRBJ2-1; TRBD1 is a possible D gene (5 bases). Germline CDR1 is SEHNR and CDR2 is FQNEAQ (reference sequence). V lost 2 bases to trimming and J lost 6 bases, with 17 bases between them. The CDR3 sequence is 16 residues long. CDR3 coding DNA: TGTGCCAGCAGCTTATCGTTTACAGGTCTTTTCAATGAGCAGTTCTTC. Residues: CASSLSFTGLFNEQFF.

V gene TRBV19 combines with J gene TRBJ1-5, with 7 bases aligning to TRBD1. The CDR3 spans 16 residues. The V and J ends lost 1 base and 2 bases, in that order; junction bases with no gene match: 5. The germline V gene encodes CDR1 LNHDA and CDR2 SQIVND (reference sequence). The CDR3 DNA reads as TGTGCCAGTAGTATAGGTCAGGGGGGGGGCAATCAGCCCCAGCATTTT. It translates to CASSIGQGGGNQPQHF.

The chain recombines TRBV19 with TRBJ1-4; D remains unclear. Looked up from germline, CDR1 is LNHDA and CDR2 is SQIVND (reference sequence). V lost 5 bases and J lost 0, with 10 bases in between. This CDR3 region has 15 residues. The CDR3 DNA follows: TGTGCCAGTAGTCCCTTCGTGGCAACTAATGAAAAACTGTTTTTT. Residues: CASSPFVATNEKLFF.